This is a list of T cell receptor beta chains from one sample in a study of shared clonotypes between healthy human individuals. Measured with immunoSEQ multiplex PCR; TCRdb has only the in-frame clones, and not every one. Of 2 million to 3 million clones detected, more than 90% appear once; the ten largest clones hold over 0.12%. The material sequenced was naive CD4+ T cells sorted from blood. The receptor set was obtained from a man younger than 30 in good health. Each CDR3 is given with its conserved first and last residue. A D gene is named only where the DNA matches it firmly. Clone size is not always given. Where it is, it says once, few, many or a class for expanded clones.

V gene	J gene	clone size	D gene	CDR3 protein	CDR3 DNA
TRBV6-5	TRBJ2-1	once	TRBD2	CASSYGLAANEQFF	TGTGCCAGCAGTTACGGTCTAGCGGCCAATGAGCAGTTCTTC
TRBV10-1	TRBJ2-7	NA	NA	CASSEWGEEQYF	TGCGCCAGCAGTGAATGGGGAGAAGAGCAGTACTTC
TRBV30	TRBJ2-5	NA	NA	CAWMAGETQYF	TGTGCCTGGATGGCCGGCGAGACCCAGTACTTC
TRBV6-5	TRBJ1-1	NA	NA	CASSYGQNTEAFF	TGTGCCAGCAGTTACGGACAGAACACTGAAGCTTTCTTT
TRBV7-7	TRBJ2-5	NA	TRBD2	CASSRRTSGVMDTQYF	TGTGCTAGCAGCCGAAGGACTAGCGGGGTTATGGACACCCAGTACTTC
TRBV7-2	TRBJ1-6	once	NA	CASSLQGLNSPLHF	TGTGCCAGCAGCTTGCAGGGTTTGAATTCACCCCTCCACTTT
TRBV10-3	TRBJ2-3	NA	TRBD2	CAILAGGRTDTQYF	TGTGCCATCCTAGCGGGAGGGAGGACAGATACGCAGTATTTT
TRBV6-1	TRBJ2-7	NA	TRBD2	CASRIAGANEQYF	TGTGCCAGCAGGATAGCGGGAGCCAACGAGCAGTACTTC
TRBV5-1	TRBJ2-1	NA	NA	CASSLDGESYNEQFF	TGCGCCAGCAGCTTGGATGGGGAATCCTACAATGAGCAGTTCTTC
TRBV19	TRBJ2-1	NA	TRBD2	CASTRGGSSYNEQFF	TGTGCCAGTACCCGCGGGGGGAGCTCCTACAATGAGCAGTTCTTC
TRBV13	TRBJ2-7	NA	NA	CASSGGTGRIYEQYF	TGTGCCAGCAGCGGGGGGACGGGCCGGATCTACGAGCAGTACTTC
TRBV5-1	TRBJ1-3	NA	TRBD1	CASSFGTGDSGNTIYF	TGCGCCAGCAGCTTTGGAACAGGGGACTCTGGAAACACCATATATTTT
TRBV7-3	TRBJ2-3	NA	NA	CASSSYTDTQYF	TGTGCCAGCAGCTCCTACACAGATACGCAGTATTTT
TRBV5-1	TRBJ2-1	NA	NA	CASSSDRSSYNEQFF	TGCGCCAGCAGCTCCGACCGAAGCTCCTACAATGAGCAGTTCTTC
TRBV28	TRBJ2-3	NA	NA	CASSPRGAGGPRTDTQYF	TGTGCCAGCAGTCCCAGGGGGGCGGGGGGCCCGCGCACAGATACGCAGTATTTT
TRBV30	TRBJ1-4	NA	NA	CAWSVNSGEKLFF	TGTGCCTGGAGTGTGAATTCGGGTGAAAAACTGTTTTTT
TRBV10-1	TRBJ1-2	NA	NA	CASSEGGRGRKGYTF	TGCGCCAGCAGTGAGGGTGGTAGGGGAAGGAAGGGCTACACCTTC
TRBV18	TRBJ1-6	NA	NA	CASSPDRSSYNSPLHF	TGTGCCAGCTCACCCGACAGGAGCTCCTATAATTCACCCCTCCACTTT
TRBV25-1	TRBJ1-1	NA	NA	CASSGDTQTEAFF	TGTGCCAGCAGTGGGGACACCCAGACTGAAGCTTTCTTT
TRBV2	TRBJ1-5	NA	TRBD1	CASMRGQNQPQHF	TGTGCCAGCATGAGGGGGCAGAATCAGCCCCAGCATTTT
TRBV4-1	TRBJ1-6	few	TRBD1	CASSQGDRVTNLDF	TGCGCCAGCAGCCAAGGGGACAGGGTAACCAATCTTGACTTT
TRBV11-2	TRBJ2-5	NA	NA	CASSFGGNQETQYF	TGTGCCAGCAGCTTCGGCGGCAACCAAGAGACCCAGTACTTC
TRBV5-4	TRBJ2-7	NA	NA	CASSLGALGSEQYF	TGTGCCAGCAGCTTGGGAGCTCTGGGTAGCGAGCAGTACTTC
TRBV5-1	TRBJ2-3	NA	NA	CASSLSGVGTDTQYF	TGCGCCAGCAGCTTGTCAGGAGTGGGGACAGATACGCAGTATTTT
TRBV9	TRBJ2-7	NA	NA	CASSLRGAESSYEQYF	TGTGCCAGCAGCCTGAGAGGAGCGGAGAGCTCCTACGAGCAGTACTTC
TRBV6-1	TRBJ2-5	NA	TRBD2	CASSDGLAGIGDF	TGTGCCAGCAGTGACGGGCTAGCGGGTATAGGGGACTTC
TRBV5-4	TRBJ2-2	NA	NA	CASSWGRGASNTGELFF	TGTGCCAGCAGCTGGGGCCGGGGAGCGTCGAACACCGGGGAGCTGTTTTTT
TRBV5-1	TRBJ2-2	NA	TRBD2	CASSMLAVNTGELFF	TGCGCCAGCAGCATGCTAGCGGTCAACACCGGGGAGCTGTTTTTT
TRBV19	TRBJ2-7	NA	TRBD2	CASSLAGTSDEQYF	TGTGCCAGTAGTCTCGCCGGGACTAGTGACGAGCAGTACTTC
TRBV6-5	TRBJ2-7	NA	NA	CASSSTGLLDYEQYF	TGTGCCAGCAGTTCAACCGGGCTCCTCGACTACGAGCAGTACTTC
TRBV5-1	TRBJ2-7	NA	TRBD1	CASRPWDSIEQYF	TGCGCCAGCAGGCCCTGGGACAGTATAGAGCAGTACTTC
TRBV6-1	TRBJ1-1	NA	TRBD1	CASTKGTADTEAFF	TGTGCCAGCACTAAGGGGACAGCGGACACTGAAGCTTTCTTT
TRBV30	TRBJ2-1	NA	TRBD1	CAWSVGTGRILNDNEQFF	TGTGCCTGGAGTGTCGGGACAGGCCGGATCCTCAACGACAATGAGCAGTTCTTC
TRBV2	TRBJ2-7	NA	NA	CASSRSYEQYF	TGTGCCAGCAGTCGGTCCTACGAGCAGTACTTC
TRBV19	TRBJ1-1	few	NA	CASNPRANTEAFF	TGTGCCAGTAACCCCAGAGCGAACACTGAAGCTTTCTTT
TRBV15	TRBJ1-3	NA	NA	CATSRAGENSGNTIYF	TGTGCCACCAGCAGAGCAGGGGAAAACTCTGGAAACACCATATATTTT
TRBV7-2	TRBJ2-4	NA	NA	CASSLDPSKNIQYF	TGTGCCAGCAGCTTAGACCCATCCAAAAACATTCAGTACTTC
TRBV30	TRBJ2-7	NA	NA	CAWRTVNYEQYF	TGTGCCTGGAGGACAGTGAACTACGAGCAGTACTTC
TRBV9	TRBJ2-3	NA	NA	CASSPTASTDTQYF	TGTGCCAGCAGCCCTACAGCTAGCACAGATACGCAGTATTTT
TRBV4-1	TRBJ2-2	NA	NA	CASSEPRGNTGELFF	TGCGCCAGCAGCGAACCCCGGGGGAACACCGGGGAGCTGTTTTTT
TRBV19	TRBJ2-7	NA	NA	CASSGEVSSEQYF	TGTGCCAGTAGTGGGGAGGTGTCCTCCGAGCAGTACTTC
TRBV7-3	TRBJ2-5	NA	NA	CASSAEAPRAQYF	TGTGCCAGCAGCGCGGAGGCGCCAAGGGCCCAGTACTTC
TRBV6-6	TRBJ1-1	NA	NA	CASSYQVDTEAFF	TGTGCCAGCAGTTATCAGGTTGACACTGAAGCTTTCTTT
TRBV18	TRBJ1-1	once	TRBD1	CASSPSLNRGVGAFF	TGTGCCAGCTCACCCAGTCTGAACAGGGGTGTTGGGGCTTTCTTT
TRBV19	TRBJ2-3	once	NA	CASSIHRAPLTDTQYF	TGTGCCAGTAGTATCCATCGGGCACCTCTTACAGATACGCAGTATTTT
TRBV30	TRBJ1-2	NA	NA	CAWLENFYGYTF	TGTGCCTGGTTAGAGAATTTCTATGGCTACACCTTC
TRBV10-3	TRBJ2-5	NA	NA	CAISESQVGETQYF	TGTGCCATCAGTGAGTCGCAGGTGGGGGAGACCCAGTACTTC
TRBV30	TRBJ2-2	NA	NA	CAWSVVGELFF	TGTGCCTGGAGTGTAGTCGGGGAGCTGTTTTTT